One and the same sample provided the 5 T cell receptor beta chains below, sequenced in a study of CDR3 diversity in severe acne. Each CDR3 protein is one row after TCRdb ran MiXCR on the PCR reads. Of more than 70,000 distinct CDR3 sequences in the sample, about 49% were seen once. The sample consisted of blood. Every receptor here comes from a male donor with severe acne vulgaris.

V and J are TRBV11-1 and TRBJ2-6; D call uncertain. Trimming removed 5 bases from V and 1 base from J, with 15 bases in between. Germline loops: CDR1 SGHAT, CDR2 FQDESV (reference sequence). The CDR3 consists of 17 residues. In DNA, the CDR3 is TGTGCCAGCAGCCCCCGGACCCCCCCATCTGGGGCCAACGTCCTGACTTTC. Residues: CASSPRTPPSGANVLTF.

This clonotype was observed many times. The chain recombines TRBV5-1 with TRBJ1-2; 9 bases align to TRBD1. V lost 4 bases, J lost 2 bases, and 6 bases stayed unmatched. The CDR3 runs to 15 residues. CDR1 and CDR2 (germline): SGHRS, YFSETQ. The CDR3 loop reads CASSRDRVMNYGYTF. The CDR3 DNA sequence: TGCGCCAGCAGCCGGGACAGGGTTATGAACTATGGCTACACCTTC.

This clonotype has only a few counts. The genes are TRBV2 and TRBJ1-2; 8 bases are shared with TRBD1. J gave up 5 bases and V 1 base, and 6 bases lay outside the gene matches. Per the germline V gene, CDR1 is SNHLY and CDR2 is FYNNEI. This CDR3 comprises 15 residues. CDR3 sequence reads: CASSEGQGALYGYTF. The CDR3 nucleotides are TGTGCCAGCAGTGAAGGCCAGGGGGCTTTGTATGGCTACACCTTC.

This clonotype was seen a handful of times. The CDR3 sequence is CASSPEFGLETGELFF. The CDR3 DNA reads TGCGCCAGCAGCCCGGAGTTTGGACTCGAAACCGGGGAGCTGTTTTTT. The rearrangement uses TRBV5-1 and TRBJ2-2, with D possibly TRBD2 on 5 matching bases. CDR1 SGHRS and CDR2 YFSETQ come from the germline V gene. The V gene lost 4 bases and the J gene lost 5 bases, with 18 bases spanning the gap. The CDR3 sequence is 16 residues long.

This clonotype was counted many times. V and J are TRBV19 and TRBJ2-7; 7 bases are a match to TRBD1. Per the germline V gene, CDR1 is LNHDA and CDR2 is SQIVND (reference sequence). The trim removed 3 bases at V and 6 bases at J, leaving 11 bases unmatched. This CDR3 comprises 15 residues. This chain's CDR3 is CASSMMNTGAGEQYF. CDR3 nucleotide sequence: TGTGCCAGTAGTATGATGAATACAGGGGCCGGCGAGCAGTACTTC.